The 27 T cell receptor beta chains below come from one sample, sequenced in a study of shared clonotypes between healthy human individuals. Data came from immunoSEQ multiplex PCR; TCRdb stores just in-frame clones and leaves some out. The sample lists about 2,500,000 clones, roughly nine tenths occurring once. The sequencing sample was made of naive CD4+ T cells sorted from blood. Subset denoted: CD45RA+ positively selected. These receptors originate from a man aged 18 to 29 in good health.

This clone was seen only once. This sequence joins TRBV30 and TRBJ1-1, with a tentative D call TRBD1 (5 bases). The germline V gene encodes CDR1 GTSNPN and CDR2 SVGIG (reference sequence). CDR3 size: 14 residues. Trimming took off 3 bases at V and 0 bases at J, with 11 bases between the two ends. The chain's CDR3 is CAWSWGFVNTEAFF. CDR3 nucleotide sequence: TGTGCCTGGAGCTGGGGGTTCGTGAACACTGAAGCTTTCTTT. Filled out from reference TRBV30 and TRBJ1-1, the complete variable domain reads SQTIHQWPATLVQPVGSPLSLECTVEGTSNPNLYWYRQAAGRGLQLLFYSVGIGQISSEVPQNLSASRPQDRQFILSSKKLLLSDSGFYLCAWSWGFVNTEAFFGQGTRLTVV.

The chain carries TRBV2 and TRBJ2-7; 7 positions match TRBD2. V was clipped by 4 bases and J by 1 base; unmatched bases: 4. The CDR3 is made up of 14 amino acids. The V gene's germline CDR1 is SNHLY and CDR2 FYNNEI. This CDR3 reads CASSAGGSSYEQYF. CDR3 coding DNA: TGTGCCAGCAGTGCGGGCGGGAGTTCCTACGAGCAGTACTTC.

V usage is TRBV11-2 and J usage is TRBJ2-2; the D gene is possibly TRBD1 (6 bases). The ends were cut back, 5 bases at V and 5 bases at J, with 15 bases in the middle. Per germline, CDR1 SGHAT and CDR2 FQNNGV. This CDR3 region has 15 residues. CDR3 sequence reads: CASSERTGLTGELFF. For the CDR3, the DNA is TGTGCCAGCAGCGAACGAACAGGGTTAACCGGGGAGCTGTTTTTT.

This clone came up once. The chain links TRBV19 to TRBJ1-5; no firm D call. Germline V gene lookup returns CDR1 LNHDA and CDR2 SQIVND (reference sequence). The CDR3 covers 13 residues. V was cut by 6 bases and J by 9 bases, with 15 bases left in between. The CDR3 bases are TGTGCCAGTAGATCCGGGCCCCTCGGGCCCCAGCATTTT. This gives the protein CASRSGPLGPQHF.

This chain uses TRBV9 with TRBJ2-3; D is ambiguous. The CDR3 loop spans 15 amino acids. Germline V gene lookup returns CDR1 SGDLS and CDR2 YYNGEE. Trimming pared 0 bases from V and 0 bases from J, leaving 8 bases between. The CDR3 DNA follows: TGTGCCAGCAGCGTAGTGTCAGATAGCACAGATACGCAGTATTTT. Its protein is CASSVVSDSTDTQYF.

The chain couples TRBV30 to TRBJ1-2; the D is unclear. Germline CDR1 reads GTSNPN; CDR2 reads SVGIG (reference sequence). Trimming took 0 bases from V and 1 from J, leaving 6 bases between them. The CDR3 consists of 13 residues. CDR3 nucleotide sequence: TGTGCCTGGAGTGTACGAGATAACTATGGCTACACCTTC. Amino acid sequence: CAWSVRDNYGYTF.

This chain connects TRBV29-1 to TRBJ2-7; D is perhaps TRBD1 or TRBD2 (5 bases each). Trimming removed 7 bases from V and 3 bases from J, with 16 bases in between. Germline V gene lookup returns CDR1 SQVTM and CDR2 ANQGSEA. This CDR3 has 13 amino acids. In nucleotides, the CDR3 is TGCAGCGCCATCGGGGACCGATACTACGAGCAGTACTTC. Its protein is CSAIGDRYYEQYF.

In DNA, the CDR3 is TGCGCCAGCAGCGAGATGGGTCGGACTAATGAAAAACTGTTTTTT. Translated: CASSEMGRTNEKLFF. This chain uses TRBV4-1 with TRBJ1-4; D ambiguous. Per germline, CDR1 MGHRA and CDR2 YSYEKL. The CDR3 runs 15 residues. The ends were cut back, 5 bases at V and 2 bases at J, with 12 bases in the middle.

With regard to this clone: The same CDR3 also results from other DNA sequences found in this sample. V gene TRBV6-5 combines with J gene TRBJ1-2; 8 bases match TRBD1. Germline lookup yields CDR1 MNHEY and CDR2 SVGAGI. This CDR3 contains 14 residues. V was pared by 6 bases and J by 2 bases, with 5 bases of the junction left unmatched. The CDR3 DNA follows: TGTGCCAGCAGCTGGGACAGGACGAACTATGGCTACACCTTC. Amino acid sequence: CASSWDRTNYGYTF.

CDR3 sequence reads: CASSDWSQQYF. The CDR3 DNA follows: TGTGCCAGCAGTGATTGGTCGCAGCAGTACTTC. V usage is TRBV2 and J usage is TRBJ2-7, with unresolved D. Germline CDR1 and CDR2: SNHLY and FYNNEI. V lost 3 bases and J 8 bases, leaving 8 bases between the germline ends. There are 11 residues in the CDR3.

This chain connects TRBV6-6 to TRBJ1-1, with a tentative D call TRBD1 (5 bases). The germline V gene encodes CDR1 MNHNY and CDR2 SVGAGI (reference sequence). The length of the CDR3 is 13 residues. V dropped 5 bases and J dropped 9 bases, with 16 bases sitting between them. CDR3 in DNA: TGTGCCAGCAGTCGCAGGGCCAGCGGGAAAGCTTTCTTT. Translating gives CASSRRASGKAFF.

This chain links TRBV6-6 with TRBJ2-1; D is unresolved. Germline V CDR1 and CDR2: MNHNY, SVGAGI (reference sequence). The CDR3 runs 15 residues. Trimming took off 0 bases at V and 7 bases at J, with 13 bases between the two ends. The CDR3 DNA reads TGTGCCAGCAGTTACTCCCGGGCGACCGGGAATGAGCAGTTCTTC. Translating it yields CASSYSRATGNEQFF.

For this clone: The sample has other DNA sequences that encode this CDR3 too. V is TRBV6-6 and J is TRBJ2-5; D might be TRBD2 (5 bases). The length of the CDR3 is 14 residues. CDR1 and CDR2 (germline): MNHNY, SVGAGI (reference sequence). V dropped 3 bases and J dropped 2 bases, with 10 bases sitting between them. CDR3 protein: CASSYSRGQETQYF. The CDR3 DNA reads TGTGCCAGCAGTTATAGCCGGGGACAAGAGACCCAGTACTTC.

To note about this clone: Other DNA sequences of this sample code for an identical CDR3. The chain employs TRBV7-2 and TRBJ2-5; TRBD2 agrees at 7 bases. The CDR3 has 15 amino acids. The V gene's germline CDR1 is SGHTA and CDR2 FQGNSA. V shed 1 base, J shed 4 bases, and the junction held 6 bases outside the gene matches. CDR3 coding DNA: TGTGCCAGCAGCTTAGACGGGGGGAGGGGAGAGACCCAGTACTTC. This gives the protein CASSLDGGRGETQYF.

The table lists this clone with a few counts. The rearrangement joins TRBV30 to TRBJ2-5; a weak D match, TRBD1 (5 bases). The CDR3 spans 12 residues. Trimming took off 4 bases at V and 0 bases at J, with 6 bases between the two ends. Germline CDR1 reads GTSNPN; CDR2 reads SVGIG (reference sequence). The CDR3 spells CAWTGNQETQYF. Here the CDR3 DNA reads TGTGCCTGGACAGGGAACCAAGAGACCCAGTACTTC.

The chain couples TRBV5-4 to TRBJ2-5, with D uncertain. Germline CDR1 is SGHNT and CDR2 is YYREEE (reference sequence). Between the trimmed V and J ends, which lost 1 base and 9 bases, there was a span of 16 bases. The CDR3 runs 14 residues. The CDR3 DNA is TGTGCCAGCAGCTTGCCCGGAGCCCTCCAGGCCCAGTACTTC. This translates into CASSLPGALQAQYF.

The chain has TRBV7-9 and TRBJ2-7, with D maybe TRBD1 (6 bases). The CDR3 is made up of 12 amino acids. CDR1 and CDR2 from the germline V gene are SEHNR and FQNEAQ (reference sequence). Trimming cost V 1 base and J 5 bases, with 6 bases left between them. CDR3 nucleotides: TGTGCCAGCAGCTTAGACAGGGACGAGCAGTACTTC. Amino acids: CASSLDRDEQYF.

This chain connects TRBV19 to TRBJ1-6, with TRBD1 identical over 11 bases. The CDR3 length is 15 residues. Germline values: CDR1 LNHDA, CDR2 SQIVND (reference sequence). The junction had 8 bases not matched to a gene; V was cut back by 5 bases and J by 11 bases. The CDR3 coding sequence is TGTGCCAGTAGTGACTTTGGACAGGGGGCTACACCCCTCCACTTT. Residues: CASSDFGQGATPLHF.

This chain connects TRBV4-2 to TRBJ1-1, with unresolved D. From germline, CDR1 is LGHNA and CDR2 YNFKEQ. V dropped 3 bases and J dropped 0 bases, with 11 bases sitting between them. The CDR3 contains 15 residues. DNA for the CDR3: TGTGCCAGCAGCCAGGGTGAGGGCTTGAACACTGAAGCTTTCTTT. This translates into CASSQGEGLNTEAFF.

The V call is TRBV19, the J call TRBJ2-2; TRBD2 matches 13 bases. V lost 7 bases, J lost 3 bases, and 2 bases stayed unmatched. CDR3 length: 15 amino acids. Germline V gene data show CDR1 as LNHDA and CDR2 as SQIVND (reference sequence). Here the CDR3 DNA reads TGTGCCAGTACAGGACTAGCGGGGGACACCGGGGAGCTGTTTTTT. Residues: CASTGLAGDTGELFF.

This clone is a singleton in its sample. The V call is TRBV27, the J call TRBJ2-5; TRBD2 matches at 11 bases. Germline V CDR1 and CDR2: MNHEY, SMNVEV (reference sequence). The J segment lost 3 bases and the V segment lost 6 bases, leaving 9 bases of the junction unmatched. This CDR3 has 16 residues. This CDR3 reads CASSMGGGLAEETQYF. The CDR3 nucleotides read TGTGCCAGCAGCATGGGTGGGGGACTAGCGGAAGAGACCCAGTACTTC.

Details on this clone: This sample includes further DNA sequences coding for the same CDR3. This chain joins TRBV11-2 and TRBJ2-5; no clear D. Trimming cost V 0 bases and J 2 bases, with 10 bases left between them. This CDR3 has 15 residues. Germline CDR1 reads SGHAT; CDR2 reads FQNNGV. The DNA for the CDR3 is TGTGCCAGCAGCTTAGATGGAACAGCACAAGAGACCCAGTACTTC. Its protein product is CASSLDGTAQETQYF.

The rearrangement joins TRBV7-9 to TRBJ2-7; 10 positions match TRBD2. V dropped 1 base and J dropped 6; count of bases not matched to a gene: 15. The CDR3 is 18 residues long. CDR1 and CDR2 (germline): SEHNR, FQNEAQ (reference sequence). CDR3 nucleotides: TGTGCCAGCAGCTTAGACATCTTTTTTGTAGCGGGAGGTGTCGAGCAGTACTTC. It codes for CASSLDIFFVAGGVEQYF.

V gene TRBV7-9 combines with J gene TRBJ1-6, with 9 bases that match TRBD1. This CDR3 comprises 15 residues. The germline V gene has CDR1 SEHNR and CDR2 FQNEAQ (reference sequence). Trimming took 3 bases from V and 8 from J; bases not matched to a gene: 5. Written as DNA, the CDR3 is TGTGCCAGCAGCTTGCGGACAGGGGAAGATTCACCCCTCCACTTT. Protein sequence: CASSLRTGEDSPLHF.

The chain recombines TRBV29-1 with TRBJ2-5, with 14 bases aligning to TRBD2. Germline V gives CDR1 SQVTM, CDR2 ANQGSEA. The CDR3 spans 18 residues. J was trimmed by 5 bases and V by 4 bases; bases with no gene match: 15. In DNA, the CDR3 is TGCAGCGTTGGATCCGGGACTAGCGGGAGTGGAGCGCTTGAGACCCAGTACTTC. As protein: CSVGSGTSGSGALETQYF. The full variable domain, in which reference TRBV29-1 and TRBJ2-5 provide the parts outside the CDR3, is SAVISQKPSRDICQRGTSLTIQCQVDSQVTMMFWYRQQPGQSLTLIATANQGSEATYESGFVIDKFPISRPNLTFSTLTVSNMSPEDSSIYLCSVGSGTSGSGALETQYFGPGTRLLVL.

The CDR3 spells CASSLTSSYEQYF. DNA of the CDR3: TGTGCCAGCAGCTTGACCTCCTCCTACGAGCAGTACTTC. The chain has TRBV11-3 and TRBJ2-7; D is unclear. Germline V gene lookup returns CDR1 SGHNT and CDR2 YENEEA. The CDR3 spans 13 residues. The V end lost 3 bases, the J end lost 0 bases, and 6 bases lay between the germline ends.

This rearrangement joins TRBV6-6 to TRBJ2-7; D is ambiguous. Looked up from germline, CDR1 is MNHNY and CDR2 is SVGAGI (reference sequence). V lost 6 bases and J 3 bases, leaving 12 bases between the germline ends. This CDR3 is built from 13 residues. DNA of the CDR3: TGTGCCAGCAGAACTTCGGAGATCTACGAGCAGTACTTC. Translated, it gives CASRTSEIYEQYF.